The 5 T cell receptor beta chains below were found in one sample sequenced in a study of blood T cell repertoires in COVID-19. The repertoire was sequenced with immunoSEQ multiplex PCR; TCRdb's copy has only in-frame clones and lacks some. The sample lists about 360,000 clones; 87% were seen once. Sequences were obtained from PBMCs or T cells enriched from blood (not recorded which). These receptors originate from a young man who had recovered from COVID-19.

The chain joins TRBV5-6 to TRBJ2-3, with TRBD2 matching 8 bases. CDR1 is SGHDT and CDR2 is YYEEEE in the germline V gene. CDR3 length: 13 residues. Trimming cost V 1 base and J 5 bases; bases outside gene matches: 0. CDR3 region: CASSLTSGDTQYF. The CDR3, as DNA: TGTGCCAGCAGCTTGACTAGCGGAGATACGCAGTATTTT.

The chain carries TRBV27 and TRBJ1-2; tentatively, D is TRBD1 (6 bases). V was shortened by 10 bases and J by 0 bases, with 15 bases between the two germline ends. The CDR3 extends over 14 amino acids. Germline V gene data show CDR1 as MNHEY and CDR2 as SMNVEV (reference sequence). The CDR3 DNA reads as TGTGCCACAGCTGTACAGGGAACTAACTATGGCTACACCTTC. As protein: CATAVQGTNYGYTF.

This chain joins TRBV9 and TRBJ1-1; D gene unclear. V shed 7 bases and J shed 0 bases, with 19 bases lying between them. The germline V gene encodes CDR1 SGDLS and CDR2 YYNGEE. CDR3 length equals 16 residues. CDR3 in amino acids: CASSPGVRQMNTEAFF. The CDR3 DNA is TGTGCCAGCTCCCCCGGGGTCAGGCAAATGAACACTGAAGCTTTCTTT.

V and J are TRBV6-1 and TRBJ1-2, with D perhaps TRBD1 (5 bases). Germline V gene lookup returns CDR1 MNHNS and CDR2 SASEGT. The length of the CDR3 is 14 residues. Trimming cost V 3 bases and J 8 bases, with 16 bases left between them. CDR3 DNA: TGTGCCAGCAGTGACACCTCCAGGGTACGCGGCTACACCTTC. This translates into CASSDTSRVRGYTF.

The chain joins TRBV9 to TRBJ2-3; 7 positions match TRBD2. The CDR3 contains 14 residues. Looked up from germline, CDR1 is SGDLS and CDR2 is YYNGEE. V trimming: 4 bases; J trimming: 2 bases; junction bases outside the gene matches: 4. CDR3 nucleotide sequence: TGTGCCAGCAGCCCCCGGGACTACACAGATACGCAGTATTTT. It is translated as CASSPRDYTDTQYF.